A selection of T cell receptor beta chains follows, all from one sample in a study of identifying expanded T cells in peripheral blood. The assay was immunoSEQ multiplex PCR, and TCRdb's table has in-frame clones only and misses some. The sample shows around 120,000 clones, about 86% of them seen only once. Sample: blood. The receptors here all came from a person aged 18-70 years in good health. Both conserved end residues are part of each CDR3. The order of the fields is CDR3 protein, CDR3 DNA, D gene, J gene, clone size, V gene. A D gene is named only where the DNA matches it firmly. The size entry is marked missing in some rows and otherwise reads once, few, many or a size class.

CDR3 protein: CASIRSPGQGSPGNTIYF
CDR3 DNA: TGTGCCAGCATCCGCTCACCGGGACAGGGTTCCCCTGGAAACACCATATATTTT
D gene: .
J gene: TRBJ1-3
clone size: .
V gene: TRBV21-1

CDR3 protein: CSVAEGLTNSPLHF
CDR3 DNA: TGCAGCGTTGCGGAGGGGCTAACTAATTCACCCCTCCACTTT
D gene: .
J gene: TRBJ1-6
clone size: .
V gene: TRBV29-1

CDR3 protein: CASSDSSDWGVFF
CDR3 DNA: TGTGCCAGCAGTGACTCGAGTGATTGGGGGGTGTTCTTT
D gene: .
J gene: TRBJ1-1
clone size: few
V gene: TRBV6-4

CDR3 protein: CASSLDPSTSTDTQYF
CDR3 DNA: TGTGCCAGCAGCTTAGATCCCTCCACTAGCACAGATACGCAGTATTTT
D gene: .
J gene: TRBJ2-3
clone size: .
V gene: TRBV11-3

CDR3 protein: CASSNDVKGAGRSYNSPLHF
CDR3 DNA: TGTGCCAGCAGCAACGACGTTAAGGGGGCAGGGCGCTCCTATAATTCACCCCTCCACTTT
D gene: TRBD1
J gene: TRBJ1-6
clone size: .
V gene: TRBV11-3

CDR3 protein: CASSSLSENTGELFF
CDR3 DNA: TGTGCCAGCAGCTCCCTTAGCGAGAACACCGGGGAGCTGTTTTTT
D gene: .
J gene: TRBJ2-2
clone size: .
V gene: TRBV11-2

CDR3 protein: CSARDGGTQYF
CDR3 DNA: TGCAGTGCTAGAGATGGGGGGACCCAGTACTTC
D gene: .
J gene: TRBJ2-5
clone size: .
V gene: TRBV20-1

CDR3 protein: CASSARDGTDTQYF
CDR3 DNA: TGTGCCAGCAGCGCCCGGGACGGCACAGATACGCAGTATTTT
D gene: .
J gene: TRBJ2-3
clone size: .
V gene: TRBV5-4

CDR3 protein: CAISESVTGPYEQYF
CDR3 DNA: TGTGCCATCAGTGAGTCGGTGACAGGGCCCTACGAGCAGTACTTC
D gene: TRBD1
J gene: TRBJ2-7
clone size: once
V gene: TRBV10-3

CDR3 protein: CASSLSPWDMPHEQYF
CDR3 DNA: TGTGCCAGCAGTTTATCCCCCTGGGACATGCCACACGAGCAGTACTTC
D gene: .
J gene: TRBJ2-7
clone size: .
V gene: TRBV27

CDR3 protein: CASSILQGAAFVNTEAFF
CDR3 DNA: TGTGCCAGTAGTATCCTACAGGGGGCAGCTTTTGTGAACACTGAAGCTTTCTTT
D gene: TRBD1
J gene: TRBJ1-1
clone size: .
V gene: TRBV19

CDR3 protein: CASSLDLNTEAFF
CDR3 DNA: TGTGCCAGCAGCTTAGATTTGAACACTGAAGCTTTCTTT
D gene: .
J gene: TRBJ1-1
clone size: .
V gene: TRBV5-6

CDR3 protein: CASSYQETQYF
CDR3 DNA: TGTGCCAGCAGTTATCAAGAGACCCAGTACTTC
D gene: .
J gene: TRBJ2-5
clone size: .
V gene: TRBV6-6

CDR3 protein: CASQGSPTGELFF
CDR3 DNA: TGTGCCAGTCAGGGGAGTCCGACCGGGGAGCTGTTTTTT
D gene: .
J gene: TRBJ2-2
clone size: .
V gene: TRBV6-6

CDR3 protein: CASSLANRRLSYNEQFF
CDR3 DNA: TGTGCCAGCAGCTTGGCCAATCGGCGGCTCTCCTACAATGAGCAGTTCTTC
D gene: .
J gene: TRBJ2-1
clone size: .
V gene: TRBV5-6

CDR3 protein: CASSEGGTNTEAFF
CDR3 DNA: TGTGCCAGCAGTGAAGGGGGGACGAACACTGAAGCTTTCTTT
D gene: .
J gene: TRBJ1-1
clone size: .
V gene: TRBV6-1

CDR3 protein: CASSEAYSGGVETQYF
CDR3 DNA: TGTGCCAGCAGTGAAGCCTACTCCGGCGGGGTAGAGACCCAGTACTTC
D gene: .
J gene: TRBJ2-5
clone size: .
V gene: TRBV6-1

CDR3 protein: CASREGQYTGELFF
CDR3 DNA: TGTGCCAGCAGGGAGGGACAGTACACCGGGGAGCTGTTTTTT
D gene: .
J gene: TRBJ2-2
clone size: .
V gene: TRBV2

CDR3 protein: CASSRARGGPEAFF
CDR3 DNA: TGTGCCAGCAGCCGAGCTAGGGGTGGGCCTGAAGCTTTCTTT
D gene: .
J gene: TRBJ1-1
clone size: .
V gene: TRBV7-9

CDR3 protein: CASSPIQGNTEAFF
CDR3 DNA: TGTGCCAGCAGCCCCATACAGGGTAACACTGAAGCTTTCTTT
D gene: .
J gene: TRBJ1-1
clone size: .
V gene: TRBV7-3

CDR3 protein: CASSYTGGSEAFF
CDR3 DNA: TGTGCCAGCAGCTACACAGGGGGCTCTGAAGCTTTCTTT
D gene: TRBD1
J gene: TRBJ1-1
clone size: .
V gene: TRBV7-9

CDR3 protein: CASTTTTSGSYNEQFF
CDR3 DNA: TGTGCCAGCACCACGACCACTAGCGGCTCCTACAATGAGCAGTTCTTC
D gene: TRBD2
J gene: TRBJ2-1
clone size: .
V gene: TRBV6-6

CDR3 protein: CSVERLADTGELFF
CDR3 DNA: TGCAGCGTTGAACGGCTAGCGGACACCGGGGAGCTGTTTTTT
D gene: TRBD2
J gene: TRBJ2-2
clone size: .
V gene: TRBV29-1

CDR3 protein: CSVELSGGNTGELFF
CDR3 DNA: TGCAGCGTTGAACTTAGCGGGGGAAACACCGGGGAGCTGTTTTTT
D gene: TRBD2
J gene: TRBJ2-2
clone size: .
V gene: TRBV29-1

CDR3 protein: CASSVEIGPTEAFF
CDR3 DNA: TGTGCCAGCAGCGTAGAAATAGGCCCCACTGAAGCTTTCTTT
D gene: .
J gene: TRBJ1-1
clone size: few
V gene: TRBV9

CDR3 protein: CASRGIGASQETQYF
CDR3 DNA: TGTGCCAGCAGAGGAATAGGGGCTTCCCAAGAGACCCAGTACTTC
D gene: .
J gene: TRBJ2-5
clone size: .
V gene: TRBV2

CDR3 protein: CASTRTGGLQPQHF
CDR3 DNA: TGTGCCAGCACCCGGACAGGGGGACTACAGCCCCAGCATTTT
D gene: TRBD1
J gene: TRBJ1-5
clone size: .
V gene: TRBV2

CDR3 protein: CASSNGRPNTEAFF
CDR3 DNA: TGTGCCAGCAGCAATGGACGCCCGAACACTGAAGCTTTCTTT
D gene: .
J gene: TRBJ1-1
clone size: few
V gene: TRBV7-9

CDR3 protein: CASSEQGQKNTGELFF
CDR3 DNA: TGTGCCAGCAGTGAACAGGGACAGAAGAACACCGGGGAGCTGTTTTTT
D gene: TRBD1
J gene: TRBJ2-2
clone size: .
V gene: TRBV2

CDR3 protein: CASSKDLVVNTEAFF
CDR3 DNA: TGTGCCAGCAGTAAAGACCTTGTGGTGAACACTGAAGCTTTCTTT
D gene: .
J gene: TRBJ1-1
clone size: .
V gene: TRBV6-5

CDR3 protein: CASSLEPGSGPRGYTF
CDR3 DNA: TGTGCCAGCAGCTTAGAACCTGGGAGCGGACCTAGGGGCTACACCTTC
D gene: .
J gene: TRBJ1-2
clone size: many
V gene: TRBV7-2

CDR3 protein: CASSIPLAGDNEQFF
CDR3 DNA: TGTGCCAGTAGTATTCCGCTAGCGGGAGACAATGAGCAGTTCTTC
D gene: TRBD2
J gene: TRBJ2-1
clone size: .
V gene: TRBV19